The 3 T cell receptor beta chains given below trace back to one sample, sequenced in a study of T cells in tumors and immune-related adverse events. TCRdb keeps only in-frame clones here, not all; method: immunoSEQ multiplex PCR. Seen here are 4,000 to 6,000 clones, approximately 65% observed once, and the top ten hold 5.7%. Specimen: gut tissue, collected from a patient treated with anti-PD-1 therapy. These receptors all come from a female donor with metastatic renal cell carcinoma.

This clone has a handful of counts. The J gene is TRBJ2-3, the V gene TRBV19; D unclear. V was trimmed by 6 bases and J by 0 bases, leaving 1 base between them. Germline-derived CDR1 and CDR2 are LNHDA and SQIVND (reference sequence). The CDR3 runs 11 residues. The CDR3 DNA sequence: TGTGCCAGTAGGAGCACAGATACGCAGTATTTT. It yields the protein CASRSTDTQYF.

The chain joins TRBV5-6 to TRBJ1-1; D is uncertain. V dropped 7 bases and J dropped 12 bases, with 22 bases sitting between them. CDR1 SGHDT and CDR2 YYEEEE come from the germline V gene. This CDR3 has 13 residues. The CDR3 DNA reads TGTGCCAGCTCCTTCGAAGAGAGGCATCGGTCTTTCTTT. Its protein product is CASSFEERHRSFF.

This chain links TRBV6-5 with TRBJ1-3, with TRBD1 identical over 8 bases. The junction had 5 bases not matched to a gene; V was cut back by 6 bases and J by 1 base. Germline CDR1 is MNHEY and CDR2 is SVGAGI. The CDR3 covers 15 residues. Here the CDR3 DNA reads TGTGCCAGCAGGCGTACAGGGGGTTCTGGAAACACCATATATTTT. It codes for CASRRTGGSGNTIYF.